These 19 T cell receptor beta chains came from one sample sequenced in a study of technical replicates of blood from several donors. The assay was immunoSEQ multiplex PCR, and TCRdb's table has in-frame clones only and misses some. The sample gives 74,000 or so clones, around nine tenths of which show up once; about 0.4% is in the top ten. Material: T cells isolated from PBMCs. All receptors derive from a human donor in good health.

In this sample, this clone turned up a few times. The J gene is TRBJ1-1, the V gene TRBV25-1, with D possibly TRBD1 on 6 matching bases. Germline-derived CDR1 and CDR2 are MGHDK and SYGVNS. The CDR3 extends over 14 amino acids. Trimming took 3 bases from V and 0 from J, leaving 8 bases between them. The CDR3 sequence: CASSEGHMNTEAFF. As DNA, the CDR3 is TGTGCCAGCAGTGAGGGACATATGAACACTGAAGCTTTCTTT.

A word on this clone: This specimen includes other DNA sequences encoding the same CDR3. The gene calls are TRBV18 and TRBJ2-5; D is uncertain. The CDR3 totals 12 residues. Trimming removed 3 bases from V and 2 bases from J, with 4 bases in between. The germline V gene encodes CDR1 KGHSH and CDR2 LQKENI. The DNA of the CDR3 is TGTGCCAGCTCACCGTATCAAGAGACCCAGTACTTC. Translation: CASSPYQETQYF.

This sequence joins TRBV11-3 and TRBJ2-7; D is ambiguous. Germline CDR1 reads SGHNT; CDR2 reads YENEEA. Trimming stripped 4 bases from V and 2 bases from J, with 3 bases between. CDR3 length: 11 residues. CDR3 in amino acids: CASSSAYEQYF. As DNA, the CDR3 is TGTGCCAGCAGCTCCGCCTACGAGCAGTACTTC.

This clone has more than one count but fewer than ten. CDR3 sequence reads: CASSFTGGNTEAFF. The DNA for the CDR3 is TGTGCCAGCAGTTTTACAGGGGGAAACACTGAAGCTTTCTTT. This chain joins TRBV27 and TRBJ1-1; 8 bases are shared with TRBD1. Germline assignment: CDR1 MNHEY and CDR2 SMNVEV (reference sequence). This CDR3 is built from 14 residues. Trimming cost V 3 bases and J 2 bases; bases outside gene matches: 2.

This clone was recorded once. The V call is TRBV25-1, the J call TRBJ2-3; 9 nucleotides agree with TRBD2. CDR1 and CDR2 from the germline V gene are MGHDK and SYGVNS. The CDR3 length is 15 residues. The ends lost 1 base at V and 4 bases at J; junction bases unmatched: 3. The CDR3 DNA reads as TGTGCCAGCAGTGAATTAGCGGGAGTATCAGATACGCAGTATTTT. Protein product: CASSELAGVSDTQYF.

The rearrangement joins TRBV6-5 to TRBJ2-3; 9 bases fit TRBD2. The CDR3 sequence is 15 residues long. The ends lost 4 bases at V and 4 bases at J; junction bases unmatched: 6. Germline CDR1 and CDR2: MNHEY and SVGAGI. CDR3 DNA sequence: TGTGCCAGCAGTTTGTTAGCGGGAGCCTCAGATACGCAGTATTTT. Protein: CASSLLAGASDTQYF.

The chain combines TRBV2 with TRBJ1-2, with D unresolved. V dropped 7 bases and J dropped 0 bases, with 9 bases sitting between them. Germline CDR1 SNHLY, CDR2 FYNNEI. This CDR3 spans 13 amino acids. CDR3 coding DNA: TGTGCCAGCACAGGTACCGCTAACTATGGCTACACCTTC. Translating it yields CASTGTANYGYTF.

The gene calls are TRBV12-5 and TRBJ2-7, with 8 bases lining up with TRBD1. This CDR3 spans 14 amino acids. V shed 5 bases and J 6 bases; nucleotides not matched to a gene: 9. Germline values: CDR1 LGHNT, CDR2 FRNRAP. Written as DNA, the CDR3 is TGTGCTAGTGGTCCAAGGACAGGGTTGGGCGAGCAGTACTTC. Amino acid sequence: CASGPRTGLGEQYF.

The genes are TRBV27 and TRBJ2-7; D is possibly TRBD2 (7 bases). This CDR3 region has 14 residues. Deletions cut 3 bases from V and 3 bases from J, with 12 bases between. Germline-derived CDR1 and CDR2 are MNHEY and SMNVEV (reference sequence). This CDR3 reads CASSFGGGYYEQYF. The CDR3 DNA is TGTGCCAGCAGTTTCGGCGGGGGCTACTACGAGCAGTACTTC.

The chain joins TRBV2 to TRBJ1-2; D is undetermined. Germline V lookup: CDR1 SNHLY, CDR2 FYNNEI. V dropped 3 bases and J dropped 4 bases, with 9 bases sitting between them. The CDR3 is made up of 13 amino acids. DNA for the CDR3: TGTGCCAGCAGTGAGGAGGTGGGCTATGGCTACACCTTC. The encoded protein is CASSEEVGYGYTF.

The CDR3 region has the DNA TGTGCCAGCAGCATCCACTTAGGAGAGGGAGCAATGTATGGCTACACCTTC. It is translated as CASSIHLGEGAMYGYTF. The chain joins TRBV9 to TRBJ1-2; D not resolved. V lost 4 bases to trimming and J lost 5 bases, with 24 bases between them. Germline assignment: CDR1 SGDLS and CDR2 YYNGEE. This CDR3 region has 17 residues.

This chain connects TRBV7-2 to TRBJ2-3; D is perhaps TRBD2 (6 bases). Germline V gene sequence: CDR1 SGHTA, CDR2 FQGNSA. The CDR3 has 15 amino acids. Trimming shortened V by 1 base and J by 4 bases, and 12 bases separated the two germline ends. In DNA form, the CDR3 reads TGTGCCAGCAGCTTAGGACTAGTGATCCCAGATACGCAGTATTTT. Its protein is CASSLGLVIPDTQYF. Full variable domain (missing parts from reference TRBV7-2 and TRBJ2-3): GAGVSQSPSNKVTEKGKDVELRCDPISGHTALYWYRQSLGQGLEFLIYFQGNSAPDKSGLPSDRFSAERTGGSVSTLTIQRTQQEDSAVYLCASSLGLVIPDTQYFGPGTRLTVL.

This chain uses TRBV10-3 with TRBJ2-3; D is possibly TRBD1 (5 bases). The CDR3 totals 11 residues. Germline CDR1 ENHRY, CDR2 SYGVKD. V shed 10 bases and J shed 2 bases, with 7 bases lying between them. The DNA of the CDR3 is TGTGCCACAGGGAACACAGATACGCAGTATTTT. This sequence encodes CATGNTDTQYF.

J is TRBJ2-2 and V is TRBV6-5; 8 bases match TRBD1. The V segment lost 4 bases and the J segment 9 bases; nucleotides outside the gene matches: 7. The germline V gene has CDR1 MNHEY and CDR2 SVGAGI. The CDR3 spans 14 residues. CDR3 DNA sequence: TGTGCCAGCAGTTTGGGACAGGTCTATAGGGAGCTGTTTTTT. The encoded protein is CASSLGQVYRELFF.

V and J are TRBV27 and TRBJ2-2, with D possibly being TRBD2 (5 bases). Per germline, CDR1 MNHEY and CDR2 SMNVEV (reference sequence). The CDR3 is made up of 13 amino acids. Trimming left V 5 bases short and J 7 bases short, with 11 bases between. CDR3 coding DNA: TGTGCCAGCAGTCCCGGGGTGCACGGGGAGCTGTTTTTT. Residues: CASSPGVHGELFF.

V gene TRBV5-5 combines with J gene TRBJ2-2; D is undetermined. V was shortened by 3 bases and J by 6 bases, with 18 bases between the two germline ends. The CDR3 spans 16 residues. Per germline, CDR1 SGHKS and CDR2 YYEKEE (reference sequence). The CDR3 protein is CASSSLGEFKSGELFF. The CDR3 DNA reads TGTGCCAGCAGCTCCCTAGGTGAATTTAAGTCCGGGGAGCTGTTTTTT.

J is TRBJ2-1 and V is TRBV11-2; D may be TRBD2 (6 bases). This CDR3 region has 14 residues. Trimming stripped 2 bases from V and 7 bases from J, with 12 bases between. The germline V gene encodes CDR1 SGHAT and CDR2 FQNNGV. CDR3 region: CASSLNGGVNEQFF. For the CDR3, the DNA is TGTGCCAGCAGCTTAAATGGAGGGGTAAATGAGCAGTTCTTC.

V gene TRBV5-1 combines with J gene TRBJ1-3; D gene uncertain. The CDR3 has 13 amino acids. Per the germline V gene, CDR1 is SGHRS and CDR2 is YFSETQ. Deletions cut 2 bases from V and 4 bases from J, with 7 bases between. The DNA for the CDR3 is TGCGCCAGCAGCTTCACAGAAGGAAACACCATATATTTT. This translates into CASSFTEGNTIYF.

The chain has TRBV27 and TRBJ2-7, with 10 bases fitting TRBD1. Germline assignment: CDR1 MNHEY and CDR2 SMNVEV (reference sequence). Trimming removed 5 bases from V and 2 bases from J; junction bases left unmatched: 6. This CDR3 region has 15 residues. Here the CDR3 reads CASSAAGTGAYEQYF. In DNA form, the CDR3 reads TGTGCCAGCAGTGCTGCCGGGACAGGGGCCTACGAGCAGTACTTC.